This T cell receptor beta chain was found in a study of shared clonotypes between healthy human individuals. Notes on the study in general: Enrolling few donors narrowed the genetic and exposure-history diversity that was represented.

Sequencing was performed with immunoSEQ multiplex PCR; in TCRdb, only in-frame clones are kept and a portion is missing. Of under 150,000 clones in the sample, about two thirds were seen once. V was trimmed by 0 bases and J by 4 bases, leaving 10 bases between them. The CDR3 spans 14 residues. The V gene's germline CDR1 is SGHDT and CDR2 YYEEEE. A note on this clone: Antigen specificity is unknown.

The source of this sequence is a woman in her 30s in good health. The sequenced sample was memory CD8+ T cells sorted from blood. Noted subset: CD45RO+ cells pooled with CCR7-negative TemRA cells. The V and J genes are TRBV5-6 and TRBJ1-2; D gene uncertain. In nucleotides, the CDR3 is TGTGCCAGCAGCTTGGGTATCCTATCCTATGGCTACACCTTC. Amino acids: CASSLGILSYGYTF.